The present TCR beta chain was sequenced within a study of human T cells and chemical hapten exposure. Study in general: An approximately 2 cm by approximately 2 cm inner upper arm patch received 2% DPC for sensitization. Patch tests delivered 0.01% DPC to the upper back and were evaluated at 6 days. Study-level results: While controls formed fewer of them, expanded TCRs formed significantly more large CDR3 similarity clusters.

The germline V and J ends were trimmed by 6 bases and 2 bases, with 17 bases remaining between them. This CDR3 spans 16 amino acids. TCRdb fed the RACE reads into MiXCR, producing one record per CDR3 protein. Among more than 250,000 distinct CDR3 sequences listed, approximately 7.5% were seen once. A few counts support this clonotype. Antigen specificity is unknown. Time point denoted: pre-sensitization, week 0. Regarding treatment: therapeutic diphenylcyclopropenone sensitization with weekly scalp DPC. It was unfractionated whole blood from which total RNA was extracted. J is TRBJ1-5 and V is TRBV12-3 or TRBV12-4; a weak D match, TRBD1 (6 bases). Sequencing used whole blood, obtained in connection with sensitization to the hapten diphenylcyclopropenone (DPC). This TCR was recovered from a man between 18 and 29 years old with alopecia areata. Some clones in this sample may be carry-over from other donors' samples. CDR3 amino acids: CASSRDTWGGNQPQHF. The CDR3 DNA follows: TGTGCCAGCAGCCGGGACACCTGGGGGGGCAATCAGCCCCAGCATTTT.